Only a few counts were recorded for the clone carrying this T cell receptor beta chain. As yet, its antigen is unknown. TCRdb keeps only in-frame clones here, not all; method: immunoSEQ multiplex PCR. The top ten hold more than 12% of the sample, which has 30,000 to 35,000 clones, 65% to 80% seen once. The data are from a study of OX40 agonist ivuxolimab in advanced cancers. Study at large: Mean age approximately 66 years, range roughly 20 to 85; just over 80% male. The study's findings and limits: Expanded clones were, on average, more numerous among CD8+ T cells than CD4+. Undetermined was the antigen specificity of the expanded peripheral T cells.

This CDR3 is 14 amino acids long. The germline gives CDR1 SGHRS, CDR2 YFSETQ. V lost 1 base to trimming and J lost 1 base, with 6 bases between them. This chain uses TRBV5-1 with TRBJ2-4; a weak D match, TRBD2 (5 bases). Sequenced material: CD4+ or CD8+ T cells sorted from blood, taken in a trial of the OX40 agonist ivuxolimab. This clonotype was obtained from an adult with an advanced solid tumor such as melanoma, head and neck, liver or kidney cancer. CDR3 coding DNA: TGCGCCAGCAGCTTGTGGGAGGCCAAAAACATTCAGTACTTC. The encoded protein is CASSLWEAKNIQYF.